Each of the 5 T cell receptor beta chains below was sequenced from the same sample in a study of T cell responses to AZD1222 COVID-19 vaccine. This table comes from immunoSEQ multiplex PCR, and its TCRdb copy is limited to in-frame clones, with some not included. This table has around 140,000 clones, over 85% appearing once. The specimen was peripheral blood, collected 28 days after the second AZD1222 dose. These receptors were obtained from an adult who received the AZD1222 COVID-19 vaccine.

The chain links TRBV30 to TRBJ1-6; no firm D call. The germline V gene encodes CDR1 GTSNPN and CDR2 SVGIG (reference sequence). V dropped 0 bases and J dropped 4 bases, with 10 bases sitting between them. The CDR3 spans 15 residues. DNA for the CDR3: TGTGCCTGGAGTGTTGACGGAGGATATAATTCACCCCTCCACTTT. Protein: CAWSVDGGYNSPLHF.

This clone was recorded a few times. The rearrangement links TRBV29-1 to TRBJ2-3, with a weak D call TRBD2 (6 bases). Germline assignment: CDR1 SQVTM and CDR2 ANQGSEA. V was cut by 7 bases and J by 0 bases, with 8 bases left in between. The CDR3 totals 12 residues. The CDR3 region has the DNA TGCAGCGCCCGGGGGAGCACAGATACGCAGTATTTT. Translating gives CSARGSTDTQYF.

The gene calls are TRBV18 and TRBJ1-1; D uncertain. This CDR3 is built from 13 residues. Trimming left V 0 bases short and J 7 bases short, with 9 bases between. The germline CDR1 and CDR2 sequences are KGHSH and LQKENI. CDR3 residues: CASSPPSIGEAFF. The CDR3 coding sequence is TGTGCCAGCTCACCACCTAGCATAGGTGAAGCTTTCTTT.

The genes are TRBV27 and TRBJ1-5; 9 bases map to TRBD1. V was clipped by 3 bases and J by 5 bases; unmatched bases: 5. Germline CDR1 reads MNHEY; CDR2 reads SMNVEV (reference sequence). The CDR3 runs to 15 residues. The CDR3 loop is CASSFSGTGHQPQHF. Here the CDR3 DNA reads TGTGCCAGCAGTTTCTCCGGGACAGGGCATCAGCCCCAGCATTTT.

The CDR3 DNA reads TGTGCCAGCAGCCCAGAGGACAGGGGCGATCAGCCCCAGCATTTT. Its translation: CASSPEDRGDQPQHF. The chain has TRBV11-3 and TRBJ1-5, with 9 bases identical to TRBD1. With 5 bases clipped from V and 5 bases from J, the junction kept 7 bases outside the gene matches. The CDR3 spans 15 residues. Germline loops: CDR1 SGHNT, CDR2 YENEEA.